Listed below are T cell receptor beta chains from one sample, sequenced in a study of blood T cell repertoires in COVID-19. Method: immunoSEQ multiplex PCR; TCRdb's copy keeps in-frame clones and lacks some. The repertoire holds about 160,000 clones, with approximately 86% as singletons. The material sequenced was PBMCs or T cells enriched from blood (not recorded which). Every receptor here comes from a man aged 55 to 70 who had recovered from COVID-19. The CDR3 runs from the conserved cysteine through the conserved F or W. A D gene is named only where the DNA matches it firmly. Rows may omit the clone size; those that give it use once, few, many or a size class.

clone size,J gene,D gene,V gene,CDR3 protein,CDR3 DNA
once,TRBJ1-3,-,TRBV28,CAIEGSGNTIYF,TGTGCCATCGAGGGCTCTGGAAACACCATATATTTT
-,TRBJ2-5,-,TRBV7-3,CASSLLGGAQETQYF,TGTGCCAGCAGCTTACTCGGCGGAGCCCAAGAGACCCAGTACTTC
-,TRBJ1-4,-,TRBV5-1,CASSRWGPRGNEKLFF,TGCGCCAGCAGCAGATGGGGGCCCCGTGGAAATGAAAAACTGTTTTTT
-,TRBJ2-3,-,TRBV20-1,CSASGIVGGATDTQYF,TGCAGTGCTAGTGGCATTGTGGGGGGAGCCACAGATACGCAGTATTTT
-,TRBJ1-6,-,TRBV5-1,CASSSGDPNSPLHF,TGCGCCAGCAGCTCGGGGGACCCTAATTCACCCCTCCACTTT
-,TRBJ2-7,-,TRBV4-1,CASSQSTRRGNYEQYF,TGCGCCAGCAGCCAATCAACGAGACGGGGGAACTACGAGCAGTACTTC
-,TRBJ2-3,TRBD1,TRBV5-1,CASTTGGNPSTDTQYF,TGCGCCAGCACCACAGGGGGCAACCCTAGCACAGATACGCAGTATTTT
-,TRBJ2-5,TRBD1,TRBV7-3,CASSGDRGKTQYF,TGTGCCAGCAGCGGCGACAGGGGAAAGACCCAGTACTTC
-,TRBJ2-1,TRBD2,TRBV27,CASSSPSGRTGNEQFF,TGTGCCAGCAGTTCTCCTAGCGGGAGGACGGGGAATGAGCAGTTCTTC
-,TRBJ2-1,TRBD2,TRBV3-1/TRBV3-2,CASSQEGTRSYEQFF,TGTGCCAGCAGCCAAGAAGGGACTAGATCCTATGAGCAGTTCTTC
-,TRBJ1-6,TRBD1,TRBV4-2,CASSQEVQGAGYSPLHF,TGTGCCAGCAGCCAAGAGGTACAGGGGGCTGGATATTCACCCCTCCACTTT
-,TRBJ1-5,-,TRBV9,CASSPDSYNQPQHF,TGTGCCAGCAGTCCCGACAGCTACAATCAGCCCCAGCATTTT
-,TRBJ1-4,-,TRBV7-9,CASSISHPREKLFF,TGTGCCAGCAGCATTAGCCACCCACGGGAAAAACTGTTTTTT
few,TRBJ1-1,-,TRBV27,CASSSLGLNTEAFF,TGTGCCAGCAGTTCCCTGGGCTTGAACACTGAAGCTTTCTTT
-,TRBJ1-4,-,TRBV6-5,CASSYSRVTNEKLFF,TGTGCCAGCAGTTACTCCAGGGTAACTAATGAAAAACTGTTTTTT
few,TRBJ2-7,-,TRBV7-8,CASSLARPPEQYF,TGTGCCAGCAGCTTAGCGCGCCCCCCCGAGCAGTACTTC
-,TRBJ2-3,-,TRBV10-3,CASRDSASTDTQYF,TGTGCCTCAAGGGACTCCGCTAGCACAGATACGCAGTATTTT
few,TRBJ1-2,TRBD1,TRBV19,CASSQGAGYTF,TGTGCCAGTAGCCAGGGGGCTGGCTACACCTTC
-,TRBJ2-3,TRBD2,TRBV7-2,CASSSLAGDTQYF,TGTGCCAGCAGCTCACTAGCGGGAGATACGCAGTATTTT
-,TRBJ2-2,-,TRBV7-3,CASSNRAPNTGELFF,TGTGCCAGCAGCAACAGGGCACCGAACACCGGGGAGCTGTTTTTT
-,TRBJ1-4,-,TRBV7-7,CASSLDRNEKLFF,TGTGCCAGCAGCTTAGACCGGAATGAAAAACTGTTTTTT
-,TRBJ1-3,-,TRBV3-1/TRBV3-2,CATRGAAANTIYF,TGTGCCACCCGGGGGGCGGCGGCGAACACCATATATTTT
-,TRBJ1-1,TRBD1,TRBV4-1,CASSPGQGWVTEAFF,TGCGCCAGCAGCCCGGGACAGGGTTGGGTCACTGAAGCTTTCTTT
-,TRBJ2-5,TRBD2,TRBV7-9,CASSPLISGGSRETQYF,TGTGCCAGCAGCCCCCTCATAAGCGGGGGGAGTCGAGAGACCCAGTACTTC
-,TRBJ2-5,-,TRBV5-4,CASSLRGSQETQYF,TGTGCCAGCAGCTTACGGGGGAGCCAAGAGACCCAGTACTTC
-,TRBJ1-2,TRBD1,TRBV10-3,CAIRGTGDRADGYTF,TGTGCCATCAGAGGGACAGGGGACCGTGCGGATGGCTACACCTTC
-,TRBJ1-1,-,TRBV19,CAGSATDGTEAFF,TGTGCCGGATCAGCGACGGATGGCACTGAAGCTTTCTTT
few,TRBJ2-7,-,TRBV5-1,CASSYNQDTYEQYF,TGCGCCAGCAGCTATAACCAGGACACCTACGAGCAGTACTTC